The rows below give T cell receptor beta chains drawn from one sample of a study of blood T cell repertoires in COVID-19. Clones were sequenced by immunoSEQ multiplex PCR, and TCRdb holds only the in-frame ones, with some missing. Of roughly 25,000 clones listed, about nine tenths were seen once; the top ten hold approximately 9.8%. The sample consisted of peripheral blood. These receptors originate from a man between 65 and 79 years old with acute or convalescent COVID-19. Both conserved end residues are part of each CDR3. A D gene is named only where the DNA matches it firmly. Clone size is given for some rows only: seen once, a few or many times, or a class if the clone is expanded.

d_call,v_call,j_call,clone_size,cdr3_aa,cdr3_nt
.,TRBV10-3,TRBJ2-7,.,CAIKRSSALSYEQYF,TGTGCCATCAAACGCTCTAGCGCACTATCCTACGAGCAGTACTTC
TRBD2,TRBV14,TRBJ2-1,.,CASSQAGLAGVWQFF,TGTGCCAGCAGCCAAGCAGGACTAGCGGGAGTTTGGCAGTTCTTC
.,TRBV30,TRBJ2-2,.,CAWSVLGLGELFF,TGTGCCTGGAGTGTACTGGGGCTCGGGGAGCTGTTTTTT
TRBD1,TRBV6-5,TRBJ2-7,.,CASSAGTGVSEQYF,TGTGCCAGCAGCGCCGGGACAGGGGTGAGCGAGCAGTACTTC
TRBD1,TRBV28,TRBJ1-3,.,CASSSTGGENTIYF,TGTGCCAGCAGTTCGACAGGGGGGGAAAACACCATATATTTT
TRBD1,TRBV27,TRBJ2-4,few,CASSALTGTPSAKNIQYF,TGTGCCAGCAGTGCTCTGACAGGGACCCCCTCAGCCAAAAACATTCAGTACTTC
.,TRBV5-1,TRBJ2-7,.,CASSQGAGKYEQYF,TGCGCCAGCAGCCAGGGCGCTGGGAAGTACGAGCAGTACTTC
TRBD1,TRBV28,TRBJ1-3,.,CASSDRVSGNTIYF,TGTGCCAGCAGCGACAGGGTCTCTGGAAACACCATATATTTT
TRBD1,TRBV27,TRBJ2-2,.,CASCRNRGGGELFF,TGTGCCAGCTGCCGAAACAGGGGTGGCGGGGAGCTGTTTTTT
.,TRBV5-5,TRBJ2-7,.,CASSSHGSYEQYF,TGTGCCAGCAGCTCGCACGGGTCTTACGAGCAGTACTTC